This entry is about one T cell receptor beta chain. What it binds is unknown. The immunoSEQ assay was version 4, run in survey mode. Repertoires were generated with immunoSEQ multiplex PCR, while TCRdb's copy carries only in-frame clones and drops some. The top ten clones hold 0.8% to 0.9% of a sample with fewer than 40,000 clones, roughly four fifths of them seen once. The entry originates in a study of persistence of HIV-infected CD4 T cells. Notes on the study in general: Bulk TCR data could not be restricted to HIV-1-infected CMV-responding cells. TCRbeta richness was lower in CMV- and Gag-responding cells than in anti-CD3/anti-CD28-responding cells.

Lysates of CMV-infected fibroblasts at around 9.8 ug/mL stimulated these cells. Sorted nonresponding memory CD4+ T cells were CD40L-negative, CD69-negative, CD45RO-high. There are 12 residues in the CDR3. CDR1 and CDR2 from the germline V gene are MDHEN and SYDVKM. V lost 6 bases to trimming and J lost 8 bases; unmatched junction nucleotides: 5. The sample was CD4+ T cells sorted from PBMCs after approximately 20-hour stimulation, taken from a patient who received antiretroviral therapy. This chain uses TRBV28 with TRBJ1-2, with 8 nucleotides matching TRBD1. The receptor's source is an adult man with HIV who was CMV-seropositive. This CDR3 is CASRYGQGGYTF. The CDR3 DNA is TGTGCCAGCAGGTATGGACAGGGAGGCTACACCTTC.